This TCR beta chain came from a study of esophageal squamous cell carcinoma under preoperative chemotherapy. CDR1 MNHNS and CDR2 SASEGT come from the germline V gene. Trimming stripped 2 bases from V and 0 bases from J, with 11 bases between. This CDR3 spans 16 amino acids. TCRdb re-derived calls from the PCR reads in MiXCR, one entry per CDR3 protein. The sample has 16,000 or so distinct CDR3 sequences, more than 50% seen once; the top ten hold around 50%. Time point indicated: before preoperative PTX-NDP chemotherapy. This clonotype is large (0.1 to 1%) in the sample. The source is a human donor with esophageal squamous cell carcinoma. The donor label of this sample is uncertain. The J gene is TRBJ2-1, the V gene TRBV6-1; D unclear. The sample was gathered from a patient given preoperative chemotherapy. The CDR3 reads CASSEFAGSSYNEQFF. CDR3 DNA: TGTGCCAGCAGTGAATTTGCAGGCAGCTCCTACAATGAGCAGTTCTTC.